This entry lists 25 T cell receptor beta chains sequenced from one sample in a study of cytomegalovirus exposure and HLA in healthy donors. The PCR employed 60 Vbeta primers together with 13 Jbeta primers. Some clones are missing from TCRdb's copy, which holds only in-frame ones; the method was immunoSEQ multiplex PCR. Seen in this sample are 150,000 to 200,000 clones; the ten most common clones hold 2% to 2.5%. Sequenced: PBMCs. All receptors come from a young man in good health and CMV-seronegative.

The J gene is TRBJ2-3, the V gene TRBV28; the match to TRBD2 covers 8 bases. The CDR3 consists of 12 residues. Trimming removed 8 bases from V and 4 bases from J; junction bases left unmatched: 2. The germline V gene encodes CDR1 MDHEN and CDR2 SYDVKM. CDR3 residues: CASGLASDTQYF. CDR3 coding DNA: TGTGCCAGCGGACTAGCATCAGATACGCAGTATTTT.

The chain combines TRBV11-2 with TRBJ2-7, with 13 bases matching TRBD2. The CDR3 spans 16 residues. J lost 2 bases, V lost 1 base, and 2 bases had no gene match. From germline, CDR1 is SGHAT and CDR2 FQNNGV. For the CDR3, the DNA is TGTGCCAGCAGCTTAGGGACTAGCGGGAGAGCCTACGAGCAGTACTTC. It specifies CASSLGTSGRAYEQYF.

The J gene is TRBJ2-7, the V gene TRBV11-2; 8 positions agree with TRBD2. V dropped 5 bases and J dropped 0; count of bases not matched to a gene: 9. Germline V gene lookup returns CDR1 SGHAT and CDR2 FQNNGV. There are 16 residues in the CDR3. The CDR3 loop is CASSPAGTRGSYEQYF. In DNA form, the CDR3 reads TGTGCCAGCAGCCCCGCCGGGACTAGGGGCTCCTACGAGCAGTACTTC.

The chain has TRBV5-5 and TRBJ1-1; D uncertain. CDR1 is SGHKS and CDR2 is YYEKEE in the germline V gene (reference sequence). Trimming left V 4 bases short and J 0 bases short, with 7 bases between. The CDR3 totals 13 residues. The CDR3 region is CASSVGVNTEAFF. CDR3 sequence (DNA): TGTGCCAGCAGCGTGGGAGTGAACACTGAAGCTTTCTTT. The full variable domain, completed using reference TRBV5-5 and TRBJ1-1, is DAGVTQSPTHLIKTRGQQVTLRCSPISGHKSVSWYQQVLGQGPQFIFQYYEKEERGRGNFPDRFSARQFPNYSSELNVNALLLGDSALYLCASSVGVNTEAFFGQGTRLTVV.

The V gene is TRBV5-1, the J gene TRBJ2-3, with no clear D. V was pared by 1 base and J by 1 base, with 4 bases between. CDR1 SGHRS and CDR2 YFSETQ come from the germline V gene. CDR3 size: 13 residues. This CDR3 is CASSLQGTDTQYF. The CDR3 nucleotides read TGCGCCAGCAGCTTGCAGGGCACAGATACGCAGTATTTT.

The chain employs TRBV11-3 and TRBJ2-7; 9 bases are a match to TRBD2. V lost 5 bases and J lost 3; bases outside the gene matches: 5. Germline CDR1 and CDR2: SGHNT and YENEEA. There are 14 residues in the CDR3. Written as DNA, the CDR3 is TGTGCCAGCAGCATACTGACTAGCGGCTACGAGCAGTACTTC. This translates into CASSILTSGYEQYF.

The V call is TRBV10-2, the J call TRBJ1-1; TRBD1 is a possible D gene (6 bases). The CDR3 has 14 amino acids. V was trimmed by 6 bases and J by 0 bases, leaving 11 bases between them. CDR1 and CDR2 (germline): WSHSY, SAAADI. The CDR3 coding sequence is TGCGCCAGCAGCTTTCAGGGGATGAACACTGAAGCTTTCTTT. Translating gives CASSFQGMNTEAFF.

The chain has TRBV19 and TRBJ1-2; TRBD1 matches 7 bases. CDR3 length equals 23 residues. The ends lost 4 bases at V and 3 bases at J; junction bases unmatched: 32. CDR1 is LNHDA, CDR2 SQIVND, per germline (reference sequence). The chain's CDR3 is CASSTTRQGRKGPRTQNDYGYTF. Here the CDR3 DNA reads TGTGCCAGTAGTACAACGAGACAGGGCCGCAAAGGCCCTAGAACACAGAATGACTATGGCTACACCTTC.

The CDR3 loop is CASSLEASADEQYF. The DNA for the CDR3 is TGTGCCAGCAGCTTAGAGGCTAGCGCCGACGAGCAGTACTTC. The rearrangement uses TRBV7-2 and TRBJ2-7; a possible D gene is TRBD2 (6 bases). The V gene's germline CDR1 is SGHTA and CDR2 FQGNSA. V was cut by 1 base and J by 5 bases, with 12 bases left in between. The CDR3 consists of 14 residues.

The CDR3 loop is CASSRTGFEAFF. The CDR3, as DNA: TGTGCCAGCAGCCGGACAGGTTTTGAAGCTTTCTTT. V and J are TRBV7-9 and TRBJ1-1, with 7 bases that match TRBD1. The CDR3 consists of 12 residues. Germline lookup yields CDR1 SEHNR and CDR2 FQNEAQ (reference sequence). V was pared by 5 bases and J by 7 bases, with 4 bases of the junction left unmatched.

V usage is TRBV6-1 and J usage is TRBJ2-1; D gene uncertain. This CDR3 contains 13 residues. Per the germline V gene, CDR1 is MNHNS and CDR2 is SASEGT. With 2 bases removed from V and 3 bases from J, the gap between germline ends came to 5 bases. For the CDR3, the DNA is TGTGCCAGCAGTGAATCAGACTACAATGAGCAGTTCTTC. It yields the protein CASSESDYNEQFF.

The chain couples TRBV11-3 to TRBJ1-1; D is unresolved. CDR3 length: 13 residues. V shed 4 bases and J shed 8 bases, with 14 bases lying between them. The V gene's germline CDR1 is SGHNT and CDR2 YENEEA. CDR3 loop: CASSSDLRGEAFF. For the CDR3, the DNA is TGTGCCAGCAGCTCGGACCTCCGGGGAGAAGCTTTCTTT.

The CDR3: CASTPFDLGQGVLGEQYF. Here the CDR3 DNA reads TGCGCCAGCACCCCTTTCGATCTTGGACAGGGAGTCCTAGGCGAGCAGTACTTC. The chain links TRBV5-1 to TRBJ2-7; 8 bases fit TRBD1. CDR1 SGHRS and CDR2 YFSETQ come from the germline V gene. V lost 6 bases to trimming and J lost 6 bases; unmatched junction nucleotides: 23. The CDR3 contains 18 residues.

The chain joins TRBV6-6 to TRBJ2-7; D remains ambiguous. The CDR3 contains 13 residues. V gave up 2 bases and J gave up 3 bases, with 8 bases separating them. Per germline, CDR1 MNHNY and CDR2 SVGAGI (reference sequence). The CDR3 nucleotides are TGTGCCAGCAGTTACGACACCTACTACGAGCAGTACTTC. Translated: CASSYDTYYEQYF.

The chain employs TRBV6-1 and TRBJ2-3, with 9 bases aligning to TRBD2. The CDR3 is made up of 13 amino acids. Germline CDR1 reads MNHNS; CDR2 reads SASEGT. The V and J ends lost 8 bases and 4 bases, in that order; junction bases with no gene match: 4. The CDR3: CASVAGAADTQYF. The CDR3 DNA sequence: TGTGCCAGCGTAGCGGGAGCGGCAGATACGCAGTATTTT.

This rearrangement joins TRBV29-1 to TRBJ2-7; TRBD2 matches 14 bases. Losses at the gene ends were 6 bases for V and 9 bases for J; bases not matched to a gene: 7. Germline V CDR1 and CDR2: SQVTM, ANQGSEA. This CDR3 is built from 13 residues. In nucleotides, the CDR3 is TGCAGCGTAGGGACTAGCGGGAGACAGGGGCAGTACTTC. Translated: CSVGTSGRQGQYF.

The chain recombines TRBV7-3 with TRBJ2-1; 9 nucleotides agree with TRBD2. The CDR3 contains 16 residues. The ends lost 3 bases at V and 6 bases at J; junction bases unmatched: 9. Germline V gene data show CDR1 as SGHTA and CDR2 as FQGTGA. The CDR3 is CASSFRPGLAFNEQFF. CDR3 in DNA: TGTGCCAGCAGCTTCCGCCCGGGACTAGCCTTCAATGAGCAGTTCTTC.

The chain joins TRBV29-1 to TRBJ2-7, with D hard to call. CDR1 is SQVTM and CDR2 is ANQGSEA in the germline V gene. The V gene lost 0 bases and the J gene lost 8 bases, with 11 bases spanning the gap. This CDR3 has 12 amino acids. The CDR3 nucleotides read TGCAGCGTTGAAGATATTCCTTTCCAGCAGTACTTC. It specifies CSVEDIPFQQYF.

The V and J genes are TRBV27 and TRBJ1-1; D is possibly TRBD1 (6 bases). The CDR3 totals 17 residues. CDR1 and CDR2 (germline): MNHEY, SMNVEV (reference sequence). Trimming stripped 0 bases from V and 0 bases from J, with 14 bases between. The chain's CDR3 is CASSLSKGEDLNTEAFF. In nucleotides, the CDR3 is TGTGCCAGCAGTTTATCGAAGGGGGAAGATCTGAACACTGAAGCTTTCTTT.

The chain recombines TRBV28 with TRBJ2-4; TRBD2 matches 14 bases. CDR1 and CDR2 from the germline V gene are MDHEN and SYDVKM. V trimming: 4 bases; J trimming: 15 bases; junction bases outside the gene matches: 8. This CDR3 is built from 14 residues. For the CDR3, the DNA is TGTGCCAGCAGTTCCGGGACTAGCGGGAGCTTTTGGTACTTC. It specifies CASSSGTSGSFWYF.

The chain employs TRBV6-4 and TRBJ2-2; D is perhaps TRBD1 (6 bases). Trimming shortened V by 0 bases and J by 1 base, and 9 bases separated the two germline ends. CDR1 is MRHNA, CDR2 SNTAGT, per germline. The CDR3 spans 16 residues. The CDR3: CASSDSNRENTGELFF. CDR3 DNA sequence: TGTGCCAGCAGTGACTCTAACAGGGAGAACACCGGGGAGCTGTTTTTT.

This rearrangement joins TRBV18 to TRBJ1-3; possible D gene TRBD1, 6 bases. The CDR3 extends over 14 amino acids. Germline CDR1 KGHSH, CDR2 LQKENI. V was trimmed by 4 bases and J by 9 bases, leaving 16 bases between them. The CDR3 sequence: CASSLGQRKGTIYF. For the CDR3, the DNA is TGTGCCAGCTCACTTGGACAGAGGAAGGGCACCATATATTTT.

This sequence joins TRBV2 and TRBJ2-2, with 8 positions matching TRBD1. The CDR3 spans 13 residues. With 8 bases clipped from V and 8 bases from J, the junction kept 7 bases outside the gene matches. The germline V gene has CDR1 SNHLY and CDR2 FYNNEI. CDR3 loop: CASRRGTGGELFF. The CDR3 DNA is TGTGCCAGCCGTAGGGGGACAGGAGGGGAGCTGTTTTTT.

V and J are TRBV12-2 and TRBJ2-1; the table assigns TRBD2, which was not confirmed against the DNA. TRBV12-2 is an annotated pseudogene. CDR3 length equals 16 residues. CDR3 DNA: TGTGCAAGTCGCTTGTCCGGGACTAGCGGAAAAAAGGGGCAGTTCTTC. The encoded protein is CASRLSGTSGKKGQFF.

J is TRBJ1-5 and V is TRBV15; 9 nucleotides agree with TRBD1. CDR1 is LNHNV, CDR2 YYDKDF, per germline (reference sequence). Trimming at V came to 0 bases and at J to 6 bases, leaving 6 bases not matched to a gene. The CDR3 has 16 residues. The DNA for the CDR3 is TGTGCCACCAGCAGAGATCTACAGGGGGCAGGTCAGCCCCAGCATTTT. Translating it yields CATSRDLQGAGQPQHF.